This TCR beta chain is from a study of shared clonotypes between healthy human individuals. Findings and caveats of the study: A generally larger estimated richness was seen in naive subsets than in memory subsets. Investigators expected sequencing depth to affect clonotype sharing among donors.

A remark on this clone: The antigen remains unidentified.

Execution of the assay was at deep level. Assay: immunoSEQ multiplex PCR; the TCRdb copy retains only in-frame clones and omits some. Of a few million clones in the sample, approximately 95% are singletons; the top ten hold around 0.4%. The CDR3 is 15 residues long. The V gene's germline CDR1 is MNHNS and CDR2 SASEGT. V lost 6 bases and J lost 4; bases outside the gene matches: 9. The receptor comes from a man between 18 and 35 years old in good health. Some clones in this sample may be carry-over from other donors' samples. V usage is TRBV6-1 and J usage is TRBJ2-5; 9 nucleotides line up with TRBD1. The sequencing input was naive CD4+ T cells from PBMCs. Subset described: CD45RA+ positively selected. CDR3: CASSSGTTGGETQYF. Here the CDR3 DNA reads TGTGCCAGCAGCTCCGGGACGACAGGGGGAGAGACCCAGTACTTC.